The source of this T cell receptor (beta chain) is a study of tissue T cells after allogeneic stem cell transplantation. TCRdb's table, derived via immunoSEQ multiplex PCR, lists solely in-frame clones and lacks some. The sample records roughly 45,000 clones, 65% to 80% being singletons. With respect to this clone: Genes here carry mouse names. The read terminates 1 residue before the CDR3 end, so the remaining end is supplied by the germline J gene.

Trimming removed 2 bases from V and 13 bases from J; junction bases left unmatched: 6. The germline V gene has CDR1 NNHNN and CDR2 SYGAGS (reference sequence). This CDR3 spans 13 amino acids. This sequence joins TRBV13-2 and TRBJ2-2, with 9 bases aligning to TRBD2. The receptor was isolated from a pool of C57BL/6 mice in good health. Specimen: sorted cells pooled from one or two spleens. The CDR3 here is CASGDWGGEGLYF. The DNA read from the CDR3 is TGTGCCAGCGGTGACTGGGGGGGTGAAGGGCTCTAC.